This is a list of T cell receptor beta chains from one sample in a study of sequential checkpoint blockade in melanoma. Clones were read by immunoSEQ multiplex PCR, and TCRdb kept only the in-frame ones, dropping some. Of approximately 12,000 clones detected, 25% to 35% appear once; the ten largest clones hold around 16%. This material consisted of tumor tissue (inferred from file names), taken from a patient given nivolumab and ipilimumab in sequence. All receptors come from a human donor with melanoma. The CDR3 runs from the conserved cysteine through the conserved F or W. The D gene is left open where the match is weak. Clone size is given for some rows only: seen once, a few or many times, or a class if the clone is expanded.

CDR3 protein,CDR3 DNA,clone size,V gene,D gene,J gene
CASSSPTGQGGPYEQYF,TGTGCCAGCAGCTCGCCTACCGGACAGGGGGGGCCCTACGAGCAGTACTTC,.,TRBV11-3,TRBD1,TRBJ2-7
CASSPKGGTTEAFF,TGTGCCAGCAGCCCTAAAGGGGGTACGACTGAAGCTTTCTTT,.,TRBV11-3,.,TRBJ1-1
CASSSRTDYEQYF,TGCGCCAGCAGCTCCCGGACAGATTACGAGCAGTACTTC,.,TRBV23-1,.,TRBJ2-7
CASSSAGGLHEQYF,TGTGCCAGCAGTTCGGCCGGGGGACTCCACGAGCAGTACTTC,.,TRBV28,.,TRBJ2-7
CASSEQLYEQYF,TGTGCCAGCAGTGAACAGCTCTACGAGCAGTACTTC,few,TRBV2,.,TRBJ2-7
CASSFPVGQGAGSYEQYF,TGTGCCAGCAGTTTCCCCGTCGGACAGGGGGCTGGGTCCTACGAGCAGTACTTC,few,TRBV28,TRBD1,TRBJ2-7
CASSYSPQGETQYF,TGTGCCAGCAGCTATTCCCCTCAGGGGGAGACCCAGTACTTC,few,TRBV11-3,.,TRBJ2-5
CASEGLAGNLYNEQFF,TGTGCCAGCGAGGGACTAGCGGGAAATCTCTACAATGAGCAGTTCTTC,.,TRBV11-3,TRBD2,TRBJ2-1
CASSLNGAGNQPQHF,TGTGCCAGCAGCCTAAACGGGGCGGGAAATCAGCCCCAGCATTTT,.,TRBV9,.,TRBJ1-5
CSGGLAGDTQYF,TGCAGCGGGGGACTAGCGGGGGATACGCAGTATTTT,.,TRBV29-1,TRBD2,TRBJ2-3
CASSLTGSSYNEQFF,TGTGCCAGTAGCTTGACGGGCAGCTCCTACAATGAGCAGTTCTTC,medium-sized,TRBV19,.,TRBJ2-1
CSVRTGGGDTQYF,TGCAGCGTTCGGACAGGGGGAGGAGATACGCAGTATTTT,once,TRBV29-1,TRBD1,TRBJ2-3
CASSNGGFQYNEQFF,TGTGCCAGCTCGAACGGGGGATTTCAATACAATGAGCAGTTCTTC,.,TRBV28,.,TRBJ2-1
CSVDGTDGTDTQYF,TGCAGCGTTGACGGGACAGACGGCACAGATACGCAGTATTTT,.,TRBV29-1,TRBD1,TRBJ2-3
CASKGVISPSGNTIYF,TGTGCCAGTAAAGGGGTTATTTCCCCCTCTGGAAACACCATATATTTT,.,TRBV19,.,TRBJ1-3
CASSPYVPLRLPPYF,TGTGCCAGCTCACCCTACGTGCCATTGCGCTTGCCCCCGTACTTC,few,TRBV18,.,TRBJ2-7
CASSYGTAHNEQFF,TGCGCCAGCAGCTACGGGACTGCACACAATGAGCAGTTCTTC,.,TRBV5-1,.,TRBJ2-1
CASSYSTRGFFSNQPQHF,TGTGCCAGCAGTTACTCGACTAGGGGGTTCTTTAGCAATCAGCCCCAGCATTTT,many,TRBV6-8,.,TRBJ1-5
CASSSGQPEATEAFF,TGTGCCAGCAGTTCCGGACAGCCAGAGGCCACTGAAGCTTTCTTT,few,TRBV28,.,TRBJ1-1
CASSLGLAGGPRDTQYF,TGCGCCAGCAGTCTAGGACTAGCGGGAGGGCCGCGAGATACGCAGTATTTT,few,TRBV1,.,TRBJ2-3
CASSPLFKGWTSGRGDEQFF,TGCGCCAGCAGCCCACTCTTCAAGGGGTGGACTAGCGGGAGAGGAGATGAGCAGTTCTTC,.,TRBV5-1,TRBD2,TRBJ2-1
CASGSGQGSSGELFF,TGTGCTAGTGGGAGCGGACAGGGTTCCTCCGGGGAGCTGTTTTTT,.,TRBV12-5,TRBD1,TRBJ2-2
CASSSVSGSYEQYF,TGTGCCAGCAGCTCCGTTAGCGGGAGTTACGAGCAGTACTTC,.,TRBV11-3,TRBD2,TRBJ2-7
CASSQGLYTQYF,TGTGCCAGCAGCCAGGGTCTATATACGCAGTATTTT,few,TRBV27,.,TRBJ2-3
CASKGGHLNTGELFF,TGTGCCAGCAAGGGAGGCCACCTGAACACCGGGGAGCTGTTTTTT,.,TRBV6-8,.,TRBJ2-2
CASSIAHPGRFYTF,TGTGCCAGTAGTATAGCACATCCGGGACGGTTCTACACCTTC,once,TRBV19,.,TRBJ1-2
CASSRSRDSYSGANVLTF,TGTGCCAGCAGTCGATCACGGGACAGCTACTCTGGGGCCAACGTCCTGACTTTC,.,TRBV6-8,TRBD1,TRBJ2-6
CASSPDRFSYEQYF,TGTGCCAGCAGCCCGGACAGGTTTTCCTACGAGCAGTACTTC,.,TRBV11-3,TRBD1,TRBJ2-7
CATSRDLRQGGNIQYF,TGTGCCACCAGCAGAGATCTTCGACAGGGGGGAAACATTCAGTACTTC,.,TRBV15,TRBD1,TRBJ2-4
CSVEGGRGQGDTQYF,TGCAGCGTTGAAGGGGGCAGGGGACAGGGAGATACGCAGTATTTT,.,TRBV29-1,TRBD1,TRBJ2-3
CSVERQLMNTEAFF,TGCAGCGTTGAGCGACAGCTCATGAACACTGAAGCTTTCTTT,.,TRBV29-1,.,TRBJ1-1
CASSQDFSPDRETEAFF,TGCGCCAGCAGCCAAGATTTCTCCCCAGACAGGGAGACTGAAGCTTTCTTT,few,TRBV4-1,TRBD1,TRBJ1-1
CASSSQWKGRSSYEQYF,TGTGCCAGTAGTAGTCAGTGGAAGGGGAGGAGCTCCTACGAGCAGTACTTC,.,TRBV19,.,TRBJ2-7
CASSPLLLGQGATGELFF,TGCGCCAGCAGCCCACTACTACTGGGGCAGGGGGCAACCGGGGAGCTGTTTTTT,once,TRBV5-1,TRBD1,TRBJ2-2
CASSLYQGGDEQFF,TGTGCCAGCAGCTTGTACCAGGGAGGTGATGAGCAGTTCTTC,many,TRBV11-3,.,TRBJ2-1
CASSLDSKGTEAFF,TGTGCCAGCAGCCTTGACTCTAAGGGGACTGAAGCTTTCTTT,medium-sized,TRBV11-3,.,TRBJ1-1
CASSSNMEQPQHF,TGTGCCAGCTCATCAAATATGGAACAGCCCCAGCATTTT,.,TRBV18,.,TRBJ1-5
CASSLDRAKNIQYF,TGCGCCAGCAGCTTGGACAGAGCCAAAAACATTCAGTACTTC,.,TRBV5-1,.,TRBJ2-4
CASSLWTSGYGTDTQYF,TGTGCCAGCAGTTTATGGACTAGCGGGTACGGCACAGATACGCAGTATTTT,few,TRBV28,TRBD2,TRBJ2-3
CASSLGGGYNEQFF,TGCGCCAGCAGCTTAGGCGGGGGTTACAATGAGCAGTTCTTC,.,TRBV5-1,TRBD2,TRBJ2-1
CASSGTSYEQYF,TGTGCCAGCAGTGGCACCTCCTACGAGCAGTACTTC,few,TRBV6-8,.,TRBJ2-7
CASVGRGRPEPDTEAFF,TGTGCTAGTGTTGGGAGGGGCAGGCCCGAACCGGACACTGAAGCTTTCTTT,few,TRBV12-5,.,TRBJ1-1
CASRTGEIEAFF,TGTGCCAGCAGAACAGGGGAAATTGAAGCTTTCTTT,.,TRBV6-8,TRBD1,TRBJ1-1
CASSQFQDGNTIYF,TGTGCCAGCAGCCAATTCCAGGATGGAAACACCATATATTTT,.,TRBV14,.,TRBJ1-3
CASSQDSFKAGMDQPQHF,TGCGCCAGCAGCCAAGATTCGTTTAAGGCGGGGATGGATCAGCCCCAGCATTTT,few,TRBV4-1,.,TRBJ1-5
CATIPGQGLTAHYEQYF,TGTGCCACCATCCCGGGACAGGGACTCACGGCCCACTACGAGCAGTACTTC,few,TRBV28,TRBD1,TRBJ2-7
CASSSGQGGVLSGNTIYF,TGTGCCAGCAGTTCGGGACAGGGGGGGGTACTCTCTGGAAACACCATATATTTT,.,TRBV28,TRBD1,TRBJ1-3
CSAGDPANTEAFF,TGCAGCGCCGGGGACCCGGCGAACACTGAAGCTTTCTTT,.,TRBV29-1,.,TRBJ1-1
CSVGPVGNYGYTF,TGCAGCGTAGGCCCGGTGGGGAACTATGGCTACACCTTC,.,TRBV29-1,.,TRBJ1-2
CASSPGTGGVNTEAFF,TGTGCCAGCAGTCCCGGGACAGGGGGGGTGAACACTGAAGCTTTCTTT,.,TRBV28,TRBD1,TRBJ1-1
CASSQDPPSGSTDTQYF,TGCGCCAGCAGCCAAGATCCCCCTAGCGGGAGCACAGATACGCAGTATTTT,.,TRBV4-1,TRBD2,TRBJ2-3
CASSLRQGNEQFF,TGTGCCAGCAGCCTAAGACAGGGTAATGAGCAGTTCTTC,.,TRBV7-8,TRBD1,TRBJ2-1
CASSLDKSSYEQYF,TGTGCCAGCAGCTTAGACAAGAGCTCCTACGAGCAGTACTTC,.,TRBV11-3,.,TRBJ2-7